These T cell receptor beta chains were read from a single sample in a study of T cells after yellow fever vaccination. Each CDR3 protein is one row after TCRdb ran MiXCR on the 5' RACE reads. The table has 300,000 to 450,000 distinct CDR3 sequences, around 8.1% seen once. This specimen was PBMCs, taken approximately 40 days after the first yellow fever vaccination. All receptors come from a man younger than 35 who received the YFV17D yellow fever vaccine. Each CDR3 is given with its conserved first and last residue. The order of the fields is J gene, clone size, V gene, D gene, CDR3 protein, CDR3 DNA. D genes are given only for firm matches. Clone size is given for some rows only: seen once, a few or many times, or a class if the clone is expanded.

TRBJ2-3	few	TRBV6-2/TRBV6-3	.	CASSSFGAASTDTQYF	TGTGCCAGCAGTTCCTTCGGGGCAGCTAGCACAGATACGCAGTATTTT
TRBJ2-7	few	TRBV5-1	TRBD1	CASSLGVRTGAYEQYF	TGCGCCAGCAGCTTGGGAGTTCGGACAGGGGCCTACGAGCAGTACTTC
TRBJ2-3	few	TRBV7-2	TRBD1	CASSTGTGLSTDTQYF	TGTGCCAGCAGCACGGGGACAGGCCTATCCACAGATACGCAGTATTTT
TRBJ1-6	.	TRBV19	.	CATGVSYNSPLHF	TGTGCCACTGGGGTGTCCTATAATTCACCCCTCCACTTT
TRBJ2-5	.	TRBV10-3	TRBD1	CAISDDRGGETQYF	TGTGCCATCAGTGACGACAGGGGTGGGGAGACCCAGTACTTC
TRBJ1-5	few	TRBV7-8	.	CASSLRAVGNPGAQHF	TGTGCCAGCAGCCTTAGGGCGGTGGGCAACCCTGGGGCCCAGCATTTT
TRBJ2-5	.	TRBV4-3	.	CASSQDHLAETQYF	TGCGCCAGCAGCCAAGATCATTTAGCAGAGACCCAGTACTTC
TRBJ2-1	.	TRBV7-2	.	CASSFARSNEQFF	TGTGCCAGCAGCTTCGCCAGGTCCAATGAGCAGTTCTTC
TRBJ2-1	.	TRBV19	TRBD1	CASGQGPTSGQFF	TGTGCCAGCGGACAGGGCCCAACGAGCGGGCAGTTCTTC
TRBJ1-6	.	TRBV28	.	CASSLFASSDNSPLHF	TGTGCCAGCAGTTTATTTGCGAGCTCGGATAATTCACCCCTCCACTTT
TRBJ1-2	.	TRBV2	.	CASTRHDTLNGYTF	TGTGCCAGCACTCGACATGATACTTTGAATGGCTACACCTTC
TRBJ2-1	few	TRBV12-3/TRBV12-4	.	CASSPGGGKSSYNEQFF	TGTGCCAGCAGTCCCGGAGGGGGGAAGAGCTCCTACAATGAGCAGTTCTTC
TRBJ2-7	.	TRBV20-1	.	CSASVASATYEQYF	TGCAGTGCGTCGGTCGCGTCGGCTACCTACGAGCAGTACTTC
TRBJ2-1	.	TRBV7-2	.	CASRYTGTDSYNEQFF	TGTGCCAGCAGATATACCGGGACGGACTCCTACAATGAGCAGTTCTTC
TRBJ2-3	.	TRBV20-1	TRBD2	CSARDTLAGDTYTQYF	TGCAGTGCTAGAGACACACTAGCGGGGGATACATATACGCAGTATTTT
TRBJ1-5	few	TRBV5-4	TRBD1	CASSLGGDRGDQPQHF	TGTGCCAGCAGCTTAGGCGGGGACAGGGGTGACCAGCCCCAGCATTTT
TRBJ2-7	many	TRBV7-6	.	CASSLGAGALYEQYF	TGTGCCAGCAGCTTAGGTGCGGGGGCCCTCTACGAGCAGTACTTC
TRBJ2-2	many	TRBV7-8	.	CASSLMGNTGELFF	TGTGCCAGCAGCTTAATGGGTAACACCGGGGAGCTGTTTTTT
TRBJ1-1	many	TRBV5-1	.	CASTVDGARTNTEAFF	TGCGCCAGCACCGTAGACGGAGCAAGGACGAACACTGAAGCTTTCTTT
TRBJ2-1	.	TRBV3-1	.	CASSSLGGGSYNEQFF	TGTGCCAGCAGCAGCCTCGGGGGAGGCTCCTACAATGAGCAGTTCTTC
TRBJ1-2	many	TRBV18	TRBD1	CASSPSRQGGYGYTF	TGTGCCAGCTCACCTTCTCGACAGGGAGGCTATGGCTACACCTTC
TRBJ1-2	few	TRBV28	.	CASSFPVNYGYTF	TGTGCCAGCAGTTTCCCGGTGAACTATGGCTACACCTTC
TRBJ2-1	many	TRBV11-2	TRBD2	CASSLVRGGGATYNEQFF	TGTGCCAGCAGCTTAGTACGGGGGGGCGGGGCTACCTACAATGAGCAGTTCTTC
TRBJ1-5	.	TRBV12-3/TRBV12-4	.	CASSLFGQTNQPQHF	TGTGCCAGCAGTTTATTTGGACAAACGAATCAGCCCCAGCATTTT
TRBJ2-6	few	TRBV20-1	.	CSGRSGANVLTF	TGCAGTGGGCGCTCTGGGGCCAACGTCCTGACTTTC
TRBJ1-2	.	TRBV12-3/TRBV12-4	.	CASSPFRGYTF	TGTGCCAGCAGCCCCTTTCGGGGCTACACCTTC
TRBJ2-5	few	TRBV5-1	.	CASSLTGGPFCF	TGCGCCAGCAGCTTGACTGGGGGTCCTTTTTGCTTC
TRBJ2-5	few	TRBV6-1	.	CASRTLSGPGTQYF	TGTGCCAGCCGAACCTTATCGGGGCCGGGGACCCAGTACTTC
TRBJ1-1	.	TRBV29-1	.	CSGRGTEAFF	TGCAGCGGCCGTGGCACTGAAGCTTTCTTT
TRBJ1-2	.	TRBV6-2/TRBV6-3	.	CASSVYNTGYYGYTF	TGTGCCAGCAGCGTCTACAATACAGGGTATTATGGCTACACCTTC
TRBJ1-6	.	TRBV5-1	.	CASSFGGSRRGNSPLHF	TGCGCCAGCAGCTTTGGTGGCTCCCGGCGGGGAAATTCACCCCTCCACTTT
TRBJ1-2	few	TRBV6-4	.	CASSDYQGTGYTF	TGTGCCAGCAGTGACTACCAGGGAACTGGCTACACCTTC
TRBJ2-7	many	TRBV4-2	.	CASSPSRGEAATYEQYF	TGTGCCAGCAGCCCCAGTCGGGGAGAAGCGGCCACCTACGAGCAGTACTTC
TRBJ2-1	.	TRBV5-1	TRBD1	CASSLMAGQGKNEQFF	TGCGCCAGCAGCTTAATGGCGGGACAGGGAAAAAATGAGCAGTTCTTC
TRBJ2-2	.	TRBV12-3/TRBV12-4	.	CASSIPTQGNTGELFF	TGTGCCAGCAGCATACCTACACAGGGGAACACCGGGGAGCTGTTTTTT
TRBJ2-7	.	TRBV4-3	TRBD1	CASSQATGTGYEQYF	TGCGCCAGCAGCCAGGCGACCGGGACAGGTTACGAGCAGTACTTC
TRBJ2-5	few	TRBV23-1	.	CASSQSYASQETQYF	TGCGCCAGCAGTCAATCGTACGCAAGCCAAGAGACCCAGTACTTC
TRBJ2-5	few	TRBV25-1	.	CASSERRTVEETQYF	TGTGCCAGCAGTGAGAGGCGGACAGTTGAAGAGACCCAGTACTTC
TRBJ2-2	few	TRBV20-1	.	CSARDGWTGELFF	TGCAGTGCTAGAGACGGGTGGACCGGGGAGCTGTTTTTT
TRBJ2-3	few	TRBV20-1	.	CSAAIAASTDTQYF	TGCAGTGCCGCGATTGCCGCTAGCACAGATACGCAGTATTTT
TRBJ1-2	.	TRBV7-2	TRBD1	CASSPGQGGSNYGYTF	TGTGCCAGCAGCCCTGGACAGGGTGGCAGCAACTATGGCTACACCTTC
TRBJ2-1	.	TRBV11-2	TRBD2	CASSSTSSGGAYNEQFF	TGTGCCAGCAGCTCTACTTCTAGCGGGGGGGCTTATAATGAGCAGTTCTTC
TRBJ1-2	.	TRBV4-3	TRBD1	CASSQLDRGNYGYTF	TGCGCCAGCAGCCAACTTGACAGGGGCAACTATGGCTACACCTTC
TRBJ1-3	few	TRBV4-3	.	CASSQVPGGVNTIYF	TGCGCCAGCAGCCAAGTACCCGGGGGGGTAAACACCATATATTTT
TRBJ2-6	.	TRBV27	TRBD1	CASSSGQGMSGANVLTF	TGTGCCAGCAGTTCGGGACAGGGGATGTCTGGGGCCAACGTCCTGACTTTC
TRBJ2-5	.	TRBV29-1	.	CSVYYSFQETQYF	TGCAGCGTTTACTACAGCTTCCAAGAGACCCAGTACTTC
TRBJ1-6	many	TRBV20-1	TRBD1	CSAMRDSSYNSPLHF	TGCAGTGCTATGCGGGACAGCTCCTATAATTCACCCCTCCACTTT
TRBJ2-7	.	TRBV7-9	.	CASSPLRGSNSYEQYF	TGTGCCAGCAGCCCACTGAGGGGGTCGAACTCCTACGAGCAGTACTTC
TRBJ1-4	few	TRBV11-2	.	CASSSRTEPNEKLFF	TGTGCCAGCAGCTCCCGGACAGAGCCGAATGAAAAACTGTTTTTT
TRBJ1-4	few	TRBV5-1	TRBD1	CASSLETGRSEKLFF	TGCGCCAGCAGCCTAGAGACAGGGAGAAGTGAAAAACTGTTTTTT
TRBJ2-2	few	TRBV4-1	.	CASSQEGSGNTGELFF	TGCGCCAGCAGCCAAGAGGGATCAGGGAACACCGGGGAGCTGTTTTTT
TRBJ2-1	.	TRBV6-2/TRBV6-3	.	CASSYTPATIVGEQFF	TGTGCCAGCAGTTACACACCAGCGACGATAGTAGGTGAGCAGTTCTTC
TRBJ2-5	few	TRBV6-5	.	CASSYSSLGEETQYF	TGTGCCAGCAGTTACTCGAGCCTAGGCGAAGAGACCCAGTACTTC
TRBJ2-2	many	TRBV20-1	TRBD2	CSASGGAGELFF	TGCAGTGCTAGCGGGGGGGCCGGGGAGCTGTTTTTT
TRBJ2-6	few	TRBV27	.	CASSFVNSGANVLTF	TGTGCCAGCAGTTTTGTCAACTCTGGGGCCAACGTCCTGACTTTC
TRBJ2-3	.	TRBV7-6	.	CASSLRNTQYF	TGTGCCAGCAGCCTTAGGAATACGCAGTATTTT
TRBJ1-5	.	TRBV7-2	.	CASSLVFGLQNQPQHF	TGTGCCAGCAGCTTGGTGTTTGGACTCCAGAATCAGCCCCAGCATTTT
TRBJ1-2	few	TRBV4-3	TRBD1	CASSPAGGYGYTF	TGCGCCAGCAGCCCTGCAGGGGGCTATGGCTACACCTTC